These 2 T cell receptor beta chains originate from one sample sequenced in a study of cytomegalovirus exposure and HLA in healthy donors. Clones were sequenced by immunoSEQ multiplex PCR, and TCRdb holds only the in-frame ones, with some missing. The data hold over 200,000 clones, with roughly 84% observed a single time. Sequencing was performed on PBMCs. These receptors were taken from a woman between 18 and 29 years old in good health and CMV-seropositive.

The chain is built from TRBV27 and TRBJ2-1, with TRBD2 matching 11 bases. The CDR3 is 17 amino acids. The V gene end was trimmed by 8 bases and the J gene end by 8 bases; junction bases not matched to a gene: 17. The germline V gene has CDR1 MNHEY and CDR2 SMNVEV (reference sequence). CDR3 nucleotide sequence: TGTGCCAGCGGGGTTTACCCCATACTAGCGGGAGCCCATGAGCAGTTCTTC. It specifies CASGVYPILAGAHEQFF.

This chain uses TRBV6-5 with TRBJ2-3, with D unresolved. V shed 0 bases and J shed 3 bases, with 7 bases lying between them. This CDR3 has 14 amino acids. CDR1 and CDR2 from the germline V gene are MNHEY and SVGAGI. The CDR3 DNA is TGTGCCAGCAGTTACTCGCGGAGTACAGATACGCAGTATTTT. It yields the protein CASSYSRSTDTQYF.